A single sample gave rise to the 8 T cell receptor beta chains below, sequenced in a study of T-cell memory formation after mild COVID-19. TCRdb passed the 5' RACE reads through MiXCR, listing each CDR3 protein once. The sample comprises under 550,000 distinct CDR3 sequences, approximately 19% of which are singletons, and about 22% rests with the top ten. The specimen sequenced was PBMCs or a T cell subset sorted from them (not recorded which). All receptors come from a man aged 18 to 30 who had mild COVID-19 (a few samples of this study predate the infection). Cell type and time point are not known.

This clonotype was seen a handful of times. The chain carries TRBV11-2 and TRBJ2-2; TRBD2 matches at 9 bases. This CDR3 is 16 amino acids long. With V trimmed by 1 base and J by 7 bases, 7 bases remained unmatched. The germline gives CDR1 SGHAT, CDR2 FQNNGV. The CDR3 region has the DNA TGTGCCAGCAGCTTAGTCGGCGGGGGGGTTGTCGGGGAGCTGTTTTTT. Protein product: CASSLVGGGVVGELFF.

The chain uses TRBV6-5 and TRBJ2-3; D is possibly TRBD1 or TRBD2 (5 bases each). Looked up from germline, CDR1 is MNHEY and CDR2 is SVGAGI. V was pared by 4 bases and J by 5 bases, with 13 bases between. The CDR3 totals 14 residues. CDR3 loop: CASSSGTLLDTQYF. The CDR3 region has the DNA TGTGCCAGCAGTTCCGGGACCCTACTAGATACGCAGTATTTT.

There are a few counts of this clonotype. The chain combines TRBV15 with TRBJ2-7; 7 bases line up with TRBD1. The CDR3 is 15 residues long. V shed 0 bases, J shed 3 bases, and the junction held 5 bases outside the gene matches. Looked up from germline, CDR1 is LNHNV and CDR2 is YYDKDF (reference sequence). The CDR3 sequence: CATSRDQTGIYEQYF. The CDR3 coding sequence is TGTGCCACCAGCAGAGATCAGACAGGGATCTACGAGCAGTACTTC.

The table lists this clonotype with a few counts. As DNA, the CDR3 is TGCGCCAGCAGCTTGGTACAGGGGAACAATGAGCAGTTCTTC. Protein sequence: CASSLVQGNNEQFF. V usage is TRBV5-1 and J usage is TRBJ2-1; 7 bases align to TRBD1. V gave up 0 bases and J gave up 5 bases; unmatched junction bases: 2. This CDR3 is built from 14 residues. Germline CDR1 reads SGHRS; CDR2 reads YFSETQ.

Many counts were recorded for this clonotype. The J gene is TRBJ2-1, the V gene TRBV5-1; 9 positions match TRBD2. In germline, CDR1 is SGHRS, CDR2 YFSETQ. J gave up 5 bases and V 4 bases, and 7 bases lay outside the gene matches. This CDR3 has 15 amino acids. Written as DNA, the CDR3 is TGCGCCAGCAGCCCGGGACTAGCCAGCGACAATGAGCAGTTCTTC. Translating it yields CASSPGLASDNEQFF.

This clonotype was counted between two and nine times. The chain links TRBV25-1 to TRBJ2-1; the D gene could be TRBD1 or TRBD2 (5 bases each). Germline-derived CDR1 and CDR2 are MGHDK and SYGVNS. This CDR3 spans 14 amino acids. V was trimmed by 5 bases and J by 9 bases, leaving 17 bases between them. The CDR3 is CASSPGRTFTEQFF. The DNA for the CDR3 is TGTGCCAGCAGTCCGGGACGGACTTTCACTGAGCAGTTCTTC.

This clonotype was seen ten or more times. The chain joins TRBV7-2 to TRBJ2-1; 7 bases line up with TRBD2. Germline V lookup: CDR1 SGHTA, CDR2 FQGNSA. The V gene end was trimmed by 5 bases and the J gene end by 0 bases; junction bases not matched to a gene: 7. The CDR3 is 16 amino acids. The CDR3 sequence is CASSPSAGSSYNEQFF. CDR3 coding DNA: TGTGCCAGCAGCCCCTCAGCGGGGAGCTCCTACAATGAGCAGTTCTTC.

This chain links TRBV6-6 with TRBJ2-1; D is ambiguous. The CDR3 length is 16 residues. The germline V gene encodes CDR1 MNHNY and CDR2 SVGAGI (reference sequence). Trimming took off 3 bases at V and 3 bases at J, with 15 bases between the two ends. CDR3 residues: CASSYEANYNYNEQFF. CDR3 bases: TGTGCCAGCAGTTATGAGGCGAATTACAACTACAATGAGCAGTTCTTC.